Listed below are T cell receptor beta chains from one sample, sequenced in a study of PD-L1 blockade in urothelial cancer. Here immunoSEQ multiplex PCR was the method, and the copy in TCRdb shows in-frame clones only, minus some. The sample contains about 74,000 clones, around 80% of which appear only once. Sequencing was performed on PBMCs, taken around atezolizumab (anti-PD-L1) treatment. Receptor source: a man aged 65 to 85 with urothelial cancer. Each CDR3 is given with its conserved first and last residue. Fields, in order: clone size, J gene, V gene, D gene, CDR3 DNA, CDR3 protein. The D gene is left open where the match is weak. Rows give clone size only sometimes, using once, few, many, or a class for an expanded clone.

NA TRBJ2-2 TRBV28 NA TGTGCCAGCATCGCCGGGAGCCCTAACACCGGGGAGCTGTTTTTT CASIAGSPNTGELFF
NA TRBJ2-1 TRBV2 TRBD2 TGTGCCAGCAGTGAATTGGGGAGCGGGAGCGCGACCTCCGAGCAGTTCTTC CASSELGSGSATSEQFF
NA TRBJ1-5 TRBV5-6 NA TGTGCCAGCAGCTTGGCAGGCCCCAATCAGCCCCAGCATTTT CASSLAGPNQPQHF
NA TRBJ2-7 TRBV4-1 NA TGCGCCAGCAGCGAGGTGAGTCCGGGAGTATTGGAGCAGTACTTC CASSEVSPGVLEQYF
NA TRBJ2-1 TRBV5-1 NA TGCGCCAGCAGCATGGGGCCCGATTTTAATGAGCAGTTCTTC CASSMGPDFNEQFF
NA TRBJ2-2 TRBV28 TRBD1 TGTGCCAGCAGTGTCCTGGGACAGGGGGTTGACACCGGGGAGCTGTTTTTT CASSVLGQGVDTGELFF
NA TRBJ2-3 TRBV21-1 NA TGTGCCAGCAGCAAAGTAACAGCGGGAGGAGATACGCAGTATTTT CASSKVTAGGDTQYF
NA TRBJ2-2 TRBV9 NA TGTGCCAGCAGCGTAGCTCGGTCCGTGAACACCGGGGAGCTGTTTTTT CASSVARSVNTGELFF
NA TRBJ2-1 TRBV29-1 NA TGCAGCGTTGAAATGGCAGATCACTACAATGAGCAGTTCTTC CSVEMADHYNEQFF
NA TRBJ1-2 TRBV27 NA TGTGCCAGCAGCCCCACCGGGGTTTACTATGGCTACACCTTC CASSPTGVYYGYTF
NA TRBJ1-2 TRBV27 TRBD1 TGTGCCAGCAGTCCCCAGGGGACAGCCTATGGCTACACCTTC CASSPQGTAYGYTF
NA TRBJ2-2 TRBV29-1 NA TGCAGCGCCGCCAGGACCGGGGAGCTGTTTTTT CSAARTGELFF
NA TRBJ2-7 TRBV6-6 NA TGTGCCAGCAGTTACAGGGGCCCCTACGAGCAGTACTTC CASSYRGPYEQYF
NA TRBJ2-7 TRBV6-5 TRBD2 TGTGCCAGCGCGGGACTAGCAGGGGCTATCTACGAGCAGTACTTC CASAGLAGAIYEQYF
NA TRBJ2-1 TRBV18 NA TGTGCCAGCTCACCCCGGGAGGGGGCCCTCTACAATGAGCAGTTCTTC CASSPREGALYNEQFF
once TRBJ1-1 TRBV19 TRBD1 TGTGCCAGCCTAGGGGGCGTTAGCACTGAAGCTTTCTTT CASLGGVSTEAFF
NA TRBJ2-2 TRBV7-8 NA TGTGCCAGCAGCTTAGCCCCAGCGGGGAACACCGGGGAGCTGTTTTTT CASSLAPAGNTGELFF
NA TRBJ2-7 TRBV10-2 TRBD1 TGCGCCAGCAGGCCGACAGGGACCTACGAGCAGTACTTC CASRPTGTYEQYF
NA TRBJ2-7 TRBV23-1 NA TGCGCCAGCAGTCAATCGGGCCAGGGGATGCACGAGCAGTACTTC CASSQSGQGMHEQYF
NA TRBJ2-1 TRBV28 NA TGTGCCAGCAGTCCCCGGGGGGCGGCCAACAATGAGCAGTTCTTC CASSPRGAANNEQFF
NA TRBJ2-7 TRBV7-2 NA TGTGCCAGCAGCTTAATGTTAGGACAGACCTACGAGCAGTACTTC CASSLMLGQTYEQYF
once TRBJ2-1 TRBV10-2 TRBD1 TGCGCCAGCAGGAAACTGGGACAGCTAAATGAGCAGTTCTTC CASRKLGQLNEQFF
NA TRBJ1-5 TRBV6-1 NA TGTGCCAGCAGTGGGGAGGGGGATACGCCCCAGCATTTT CASSGEGDTPQHF
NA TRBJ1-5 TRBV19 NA TGTGCCAGTAGTATTCCGGGACTGGGCAATCAGCCCCAGCATTTT CASSIPGLGNQPQHF
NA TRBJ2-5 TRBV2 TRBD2 TGTGCCAGCAGTGAGGTCCCTGCGGGAGGGAAGGGGACCCAGTACTTC CASSEVPAGGKGTQYF
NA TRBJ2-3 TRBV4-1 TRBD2 TGCGTCAGCAGCCAAGAATACCCAGCGGGAGGGCCAGATACGCAGTATTTT CVSSQEYPAGGPDTQYF
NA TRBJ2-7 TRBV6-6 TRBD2 TGTGCCAGCAGAATGGGGGGTCGGAGGGAGGGCGAGCAGTACTTC CASRMGGRREGEQYF
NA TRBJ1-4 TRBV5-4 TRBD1 TGTGCCAGCAGCTCCCGGGACAGTGAAAAACTGTTTTTT CASSSRDSEKLFF
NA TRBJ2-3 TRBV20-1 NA TGCAGTGCTACCCTCACAGATACGCAGTATTTT CSATLTDTQYF
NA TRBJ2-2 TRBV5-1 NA TGCGCCAGCAGCTTGCAACCCCCGACTAGGAGTATCGGGGAGCTGTTTTTT CASSLQPPTRSIGELFF
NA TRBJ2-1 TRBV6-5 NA TGTGCCAGCACCCGACCAGGGATTTACGAGCAGTTCTTC CASTRPGIYEQFF
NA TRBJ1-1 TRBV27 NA TGTGCCAGCAGTTTACGAACAGCGGGCGAAGCTTTCTTT CASSLRTAGEAFF
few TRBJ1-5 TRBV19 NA TGTGCCAGTACCTCTCCGGTGGGAGGTTATAGCAATCAGCCCCAGCATTTT CASTSPVGGYSNQPQHF
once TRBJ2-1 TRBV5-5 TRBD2 TGTGCCAGCAGCACCTTTGGTCCGGGAGGGAATGAGCAGTTCTTC CASSTFGPGGNEQFF
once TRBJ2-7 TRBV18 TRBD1 TGTGCCAGCTCCCGGGACAGGAGCAACTACGAGCAGTACTTC CASSRDRSNYEQYF
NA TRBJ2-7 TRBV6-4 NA TGTGCCAGCACCTTTGGGCCGACCCTCTACGAGCAGTACTTC CASTFGPTLYEQYF
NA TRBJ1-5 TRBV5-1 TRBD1 TGCGCCAGCAGCCAAAGGGGGGCAGGGGGCGGCAATCAGCCCCAGCATTTT CASSQRGAGGGNQPQHF
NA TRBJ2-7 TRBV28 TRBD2 TGTGCCAGCAGTTTATACCCGGGACTAGCGGCGAGGGTTACCTACGAGCAGTACTTC CASSLYPGLAARVTYEQYF
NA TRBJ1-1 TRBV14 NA TGTGCCAGCAGCCGTGACAGGAACACTGAAGCTTTCTTT CASSRDRNTEAFF
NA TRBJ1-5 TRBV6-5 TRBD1 TGTGCCAGCAGTGCCGGGACAGGGGTGGGTCAGCCCCAGCATTTT CASSAGTGVGQPQHF
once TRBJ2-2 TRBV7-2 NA TGTGCCAGCAGCGCCAAAGCCTCTGGCGGCGGGGAGCTGTTTTTT CASSAKASGGGELFF
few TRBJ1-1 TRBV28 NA TGTGCCAGCAGCTTACCAACGGGGGTAGGGACTGAAGCTTTCTTT CASSLPTGVGTEAFF
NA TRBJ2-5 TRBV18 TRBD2 TGTGCCAGCTCACCAAGGACTAGCGGGACCGGGGAGACCCAGTACTTC CASSPRTSGTGETQYF
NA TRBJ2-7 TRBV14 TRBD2 TGTGCCAGCAGCCATCACTCACTAGCGGGAGTTTTTAGCGAGCAGTACTTC CASSHHSLAGVFSEQYF
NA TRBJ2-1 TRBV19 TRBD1 TGTGCCAGTACCATACAGGGGCACTACAATGAGCAGTTCTTC CASTIQGHYNEQFF
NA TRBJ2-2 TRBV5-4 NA TGTGCCAGCAGCTTGGGGTTTAGCGGGGAGCTGTTTTTT CASSLGFSGELFF
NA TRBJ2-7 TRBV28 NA TGTGCCAGCAGCCAAGGACAATACGAGCAGTACTTC CASSQGQYEQYF
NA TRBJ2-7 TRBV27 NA TGTGCCAGCAGTTTGTGGCAGGCGCCCTACGAGCAGTACTTC CASSLWQAPYEQYF
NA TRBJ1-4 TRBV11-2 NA TGTGCCAGCAGCTTAGGGAGGGGAGTCGGTGAAAAACTGTTTTTT CASSLGRGVGEKLFF
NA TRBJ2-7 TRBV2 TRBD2 TGTGCCAGCAACCCACCAAACTCGGGACTAGGGGTCCCGGTTTACTTC CASNPPNSGLGVPVYF
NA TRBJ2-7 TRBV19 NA TGTGCCAGTAGGGAGGGCCGACGGACTACCTCCTACGAGCAGTACTTC CASREGRRTTSYEQYF
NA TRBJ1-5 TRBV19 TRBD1 TGTGCCAGTAGTGTCGGACAGGGGGGGGGTCAGCCCCAGCATTTT CASSVGQGGGQPQHF
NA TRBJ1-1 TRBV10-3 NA TGTGCCATCAGTGCGGCGGGGGGGGCTGGAACTGAAGCTTTCTTT CAISAAGGAGTEAFF
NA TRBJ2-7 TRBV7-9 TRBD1 TGTGCCAGCACCCAGGTTGGACAGGGCCACGAGCAGTACTTC CASTQVGQGHEQYF
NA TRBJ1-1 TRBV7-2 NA TGTGCCAGCAGCTTAGCATGGCAGAACCCGAACACTGAAGCTTTCTTT CASSLAWQNPNTEAFF
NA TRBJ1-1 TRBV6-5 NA TGTGCCAGCACCTCCGGGTTAGGAACTGAAGCTTTCTTT CASTSGLGTEAFF
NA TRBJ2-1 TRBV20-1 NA TGCAGTGTCGGAGTAGAGCAGTTCTTC CSVGVEQFF
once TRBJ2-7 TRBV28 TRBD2 TGTGCCAGCAGTTTATCCGGGAGGGGGAAAGACGAGCAGTACTTC CASSLSGRGKDEQYF
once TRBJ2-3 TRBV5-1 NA TGCGCCAGCAGCTTTAAAGAACTAGATACGCAGTATTTT CASSFKELDTQYF
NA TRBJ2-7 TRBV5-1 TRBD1 TGCGCCAGCAGCTTGACAGGGGCCTCCTACGAGCAGTACTTC CASSLTGASYEQYF